This T cell receptor beta chain originates from a study of molecular identifiers for immune sequencing clone quantification. Study as a whole: Split five ways in replicates, RNA from about 20,000 or 100,000 naive CD8 cells had four portions sequenced.

This clonotype was seen many times. Bulk libraries came from a prior protocol with listed TCR primers. TCRdb redid the calling of the PCR reads with MiXCR, one entry per CDR3 protein. This sample has approximately 670,000 distinct CDR3 sequences; about 20% occur once, and the top ten carry roughly 0.85%. Each library that profiled naive CD8 cells came from approximately 20,000 to 1,000,000 sorted cells with 10%, 30% or 50% RNA. The receptor was isolated from a human donor in good health. Some libraries in this study had Jurkat cell RNA spiked in. Material: naive CD8+ T cells from blood, with Jurkat cell RNA spiked in. Subset of the sample: FACS-sorted CD8+CD4-CCR7+CD45RA+ naive T cells.

CDR3 DNA: TGCGCCAGCAGCTTGGACATGTACCCGGGACAGATTTTAGAGACCCAGTACTTC. This codes for CASSLDMYPGQILETQYF. The chain links TRBV5-1 to TRBJ2-5, with 7 positions matching TRBD1. This CDR3 is built from 18 residues. Trimming at V came to 0 bases and at J to 4 bases, leaving 15 bases not matched to a gene. CDR1 and CDR2 from the germline V gene are SGHRS and YFSETQ.